A single sample is the source of the 7 T cell receptor beta chains below, sequenced in a study of blood T cell repertoires in COVID-19 (dated by TCRdb to 2019 to 2021). Library preparation used the immunoSEQ multiplex PCR assay. TCRdb carries this immuneACCESS record with in-frame sequences only. Its versions omit some clonotypes, under half of them owing to an unresolved V gene in the studies checked, with the rest unexplained. A total of 85,000 to 130,000 clones appear in this sample, 71% of them only once. The ten largest clones take up 0.9% of the sample. The source material was peripheral blood. The receptors come from a human donor with acute or convalescent COVID-19. The donor label of this sample is uncertain.

V usage is TRBV12-2 and J usage is TRBJ2-3; the table assigns TRBD2, which was not confirmed against the DNA. TRBV12-2 is deemed a pseudogene. The CDR3 sequence is 16 residues long. CDR3 nucleotides: TGTGCAAGTCGCCCCCAAGCGGGGGCCCACACAGATACGCAGTATTTT. The encoded protein is CASRPQAGAHTDTQYF.

This chain links TRBV3-1 (or the pseudogene TRBV3-2) with TRBJ1-1; 7 nucleotides match TRBD1. CDR1 LGHDT and CDR2 YNNKEL come from the germline V gene (reference sequence). The CDR3 loop spans 15 amino acids. J was trimmed by 5 bases and V by 6 bases; bases with no gene match: 12. CDR3 loop: CASSLLDRVGTEAFF. CDR3 sequence (DNA): TGTGCCAGCAGTCTACTCGACAGGGTAGGTACTGAAGCTTTCTTT.

This clone is a singleton in its sample. V usage is TRBV28 and J usage is TRBJ1-6; D is unresolved. Germline V CDR1 and CDR2: MDHEN, SYDVKM. The CDR3 loop spans 13 amino acids. Deletions cut 6 bases from V and 9 bases from J, with 12 bases between. CDR3 sequence: CASSPPGSSPLHF. CDR3 nucleotides: TGTGCCAGCAGCCCACCAGGATCTTCACCCCTCCACTTT.

The rearrangement uses TRBV13 and TRBJ1-1, with D perhaps matching TRBD1 (5 bases). The CDR3 spans 12 residues. Germline values: CDR1 PRHDT, CDR2 FYEKMQ (reference sequence). V lost 5 bases to trimming and J lost 5 bases, with 9 bases between them. CDR3 sequence reads: CASSPGRTEAFF. The CDR3 bases are TGTGCCAGCAGCCCAGGGAGGACTGAAGCTTTCTTT.

The V gene is TRBV2, the J gene TRBJ2-3, with TRBD1 identical over 8 bases. V lost 6 bases to trimming and J lost 9 bases; unmatched junction nucleotides: 8. Germline V lookup: CDR1 SNHLY, CDR2 FYNNEI. This CDR3 comprises 13 residues. For the CDR3, the DNA is TGTGCCAGCAGACCCGACAGGGGCCGGACGCAGTATTTT. It translates to CASRPDRGRTQYF.

The chain links TRBV18 to TRBJ2-1, with TRBD1 matching 9 bases. The CDR3 has 14 amino acids. Germline V CDR1 and CDR2: KGHSH, LQKENI. After removal of 5 bases from V and 6 bases from J, the junction contained 5 bases not matched to a gene. The CDR3: CASSAGQGVNEQFF. The CDR3 region has the DNA TGTGCCAGCTCAGCGGGACAGGGAGTCAATGAGCAGTTCTTC. The entire variable domain, with the rest obtained from reference TRBV18 and TRBJ2-1, is as follows: NAGVMQNPRHLVRRRGQEARLRCSPMKGHSHVYWYRQLPEEGLKFMVYLQKENIIDESGMPKERFSAEFPKEGPSILRIQQVVRGDSAAYFCASSAGQGVNEQFFGPGTRLTVL.

The chain joins TRBV5-6 to TRBJ2-5; tentatively, D is TRBD1 (6 bases). V gave up 3 bases and J gave up 4 bases, with 13 bases separating them. CDR1 is SGHDT, CDR2 YYEEEE, per germline. This CDR3 comprises 14 residues. The CDR3 loop reads CASSSPTGGETQYF. Here the CDR3 DNA reads TGTGCCAGCAGCTCACCGACAGGAGGAGAGACCCAGTACTTC.